A single sample gave rise to the 21 T cell receptor beta chains below, sequenced in a study of blood T cell repertoires in COVID-19. Profiled with immunoSEQ multiplex PCR; TCRdb holds only in-frame clones, not every one. Of 250,000 to 300,000 clones listed, around 86% are singletons. Sequencing input: peripheral blood. All receptors come from a man between 18 and 35 years old with active or convalescent COVID-19.

The chain joins TRBV5-6 to TRBJ2-3; the D is unclear. Germline V gene lookup returns CDR1 SGHDT and CDR2 YYEEEE. The germline V and J ends were trimmed by 4 bases and 2 bases, with 11 bases remaining between them. The CDR3 has 14 amino acids. In DNA form, the CDR3 reads TGTGCCAGCAGCCTGCGGTCCGTCACAGATACGCAGTATTTT. Residues: CASSLRSVTDTQYF.

V usage is TRBV20-1 and J usage is TRBJ1-1; tentative D call: TRBD1 (6 bases). The CDR3 runs to 11 residues. V was cut by 6 bases and J by 6 bases, with 11 bases left in between. Germline V gene data show CDR1 as DFQATT and CDR2 as SNEGSKA (reference sequence). The CDR3, as DNA: TGCAGTGCAAACAGGGCCGCTGAAGCTTTCTTT. This translates into CSANRAAEAFF.

The V call is TRBV29-1, the J call TRBJ1-1, with 7 positions matching TRBD1. The ends lost 7 bases at V and 8 bases at J; junction bases unmatched: 7. CDR1 is SQVTM, CDR2 ANQGSEA, per germline. This CDR3 has 11 residues. Written as DNA, the CDR3 is TGCAGCGCGGGACAGTCAGCCGAAGCTTTCTTT. Its protein is CSAGQSAEAFF.

The V call is TRBV5-1, the J call TRBJ2-5; 11 bases map to TRBD1. The V gene's germline CDR1 is SGHRS and CDR2 YFSETQ. The CDR3 runs 15 residues. Trimming took 4 bases from V and 5 from J; bases not matched to a gene: 7. The CDR3 sequence: CASSEDRGRRETQYF. As DNA, the CDR3 is TGCGCCAGCAGCGAGGACAGGGGGCGCAGGGAGACCCAGTACTTC.

This clone came up many times. The chain is built from TRBV4-3 and TRBJ2-2; D unresolved. This CDR3 spans 14 amino acids. Germline CDR1 and CDR2: LGHNA and YSLEER. V lost 0 bases and J lost 9, with 11 bases in between. The CDR3 DNA reads TGCGCCAGCAGCCAAGATGTCGTGGGCCGGGAGCTGTTTTTT. It is translated as CASSQDVVGRELFF.

The J gene is TRBJ2-3, the V gene TRBV19; TRBD1 aligns across 11 bases. The CDR3 has 16 amino acids. Germline loops: CDR1 LNHDA, CDR2 SQIVND (reference sequence). Unmatched junction bases numbered 8, after V lost 5 bases and J lost 4 bases. The CDR3 nucleotides are TGTGCCAGTAGTTCACCCCGGACAGGGGGCGCAGATACGCAGTATTTT. Translating gives CASSSPRTGGADTQYF.

This clone was counted only a few times. The CDR3 DNA sequence: TGTGCCAGCACCCGGACAGCCCGGGGCGAAGCTTTCTTT. Translating it yields CASTRTARGEAFF. This sequence joins TRBV12-3 or TRBV12-4 and TRBJ1-1; maybe TRBD1 (6 bases). This CDR3 has 13 amino acids. V gave up 7 bases and J gave up 8 bases, with 17 bases separating them.

The CDR3 DNA reads as TGTGCCAGCAGCTTAGATGGGGGGGACCAAAATGAGCAGTTCTTC. As protein: CASSLDGGDQNEQFF. This chain links TRBV7-2 with TRBJ2-1, with TRBD2 matching 7 bases. The CDR3 consists of 15 residues. CDR1 is SGHTA, CDR2 FQGNSA, per germline. V was clipped by 1 base and J by 7 bases; unmatched bases: 7.

This rearrangement joins TRBV24-1 to TRBJ1-3; weak D call: TRBD1 (6 bases). V lost 7 bases, J lost 3 bases, and 9 bases lay in between. This CDR3 comprises 13 residues. Germline CDR1 is KGHDR and CDR2 is SFDVKD. CDR3 in amino acids: CATRGADGNTIYF. The CDR3 DNA reads TGTGCCACCAGGGGGGCGGATGGAAACACCATATATTTT.

The rearrangement uses TRBV19 and TRBJ1-5; D might be TRBD1 (5 bases). This CDR3 spans 13 amino acids. Deletions cut 6 bases from V and 6 bases from J, with 12 bases between. The V gene's germline CDR1 is LNHDA and CDR2 SQIVND (reference sequence). CDR3 in amino acids: CASSPRGAQPQHF. CDR3 sequence (DNA): TGTGCCAGTAGCCCAAGGGGTGCTCAGCCCCAGCATTTT.

The chain joins TRBV19 to TRBJ2-5; 7 bases fit TRBD2. This CDR3 is built from 15 residues. V shed 1 base, J shed 2 bases, and the junction held 4 bases outside the gene matches. Looked up from germline, CDR1 is LNHDA and CDR2 is SQIVND (reference sequence). The CDR3 protein is CASSIAGGRQETQYF. In DNA, the CDR3 is TGTGCCAGTAGTATAGCTGGCGGGAGACAAGAGACCCAGTACTTC. Together with reference TRBV19 and TRBJ2-5, the CDR3 gives the full variable domain: DGGITQSPKYLFRKEGQNVTLSCEQNLNHDAMYWYRQDPGQGLRLIYYSQIVNDFQKGDIAEGYSVSREKKESFPLTVTSAQKNPTAFYLCASSIAGGRQETQYFGPGTRLLVL.

The genes are TRBV7-2 and TRBJ2-1; 10 nucleotides align to TRBD2. V lost 5 bases and J lost 7; bases outside the gene matches: 8. The CDR3 sequence is 15 residues long. Germline V gene data show CDR1 as SGHTA and CDR2 as FQGNSA. CDR3 nucleotide sequence: TGTGCCAGCAGCCCACGTAGCGGGAGGAAGAATGAGCAGTTCTTC. Its translation: CASSPRSGRKNEQFF.

This chain uses TRBV5-1 with TRBJ2-5; 8 bases match TRBD1. Germline V gene data show CDR1 as SGHRS and CDR2 as YFSETQ. V shed 4 bases, J shed 5 bases, and the junction held 10 bases outside the gene matches. This CDR3 has 15 amino acids. CDR3 loop: CASSLETGAWETQYF. CDR3 coding DNA: TGCGCCAGCAGCCTGGAGACAGGGGCGTGGGAGACCCAGTACTTC.

The chain is built from TRBV5-4 and TRBJ2-3; 8 nucleotides agree with TRBD1. The CDR3 runs 16 residues. Germline CDR1 and CDR2: SGHNT and YYREEE (reference sequence). V gave up 2 bases and J gave up 2 bases; unmatched junction bases: 7. CDR3 loop: CASSFRGRTTTDTQYF. CDR3 DNA sequence: TGTGCCAGCAGCTTCAGGGGGCGAACCACCACAGATACGCAGTATTTT.

CDR3 loop: CSASLTGTANSPLHF. The CDR3 bases are TGCAGTGCTAGTCTTACCGGGACAGCCAATTCACCCCTCCACTTT. V and J are TRBV20-1 and TRBJ1-6; 7 bases agree with TRBD1. The CDR3 runs to 15 residues. Per germline, CDR1 DFQATT and CDR2 SNEGSKA (reference sequence). J gave up 7 bases and V 3 bases, and 9 bases lay outside the gene matches.

The chain joins TRBV5-6 to TRBJ2-1; 11 positions match TRBD2. The CDR3 contains 18 residues. Germline V gene sequence: CDR1 SGHDT, CDR2 YYEEEE. The V and J ends lost 5 bases and 7 bases, in that order; junction bases with no gene match: 17. The CDR3 loop is CASRKDREISGRVNEQFF. For the CDR3, the DNA is TGTGCCAGCAGAAAAGACAGAGAAATTAGCGGGAGGGTGAATGAGCAGTTCTTC. The full variable domain, rest sourced from reference TRBV5-6 and TRBJ2-1, is DAGVTQSPTHLIKTRGQQVTLRCSPKSGHDTVSWYQQALGQGPQFIFQYYEEEERQRGNFPDRFSGHQFPNYSSELNVNALLLGDSALYLCASRKDREISGRVNEQFFGPGTRLTVL.

The chain joins TRBV27 to TRBJ2-2, with TRBD2 matching 10 bases. The germline V gene encodes CDR1 MNHEY and CDR2 SMNVEV (reference sequence). The CDR3 sequence is 15 residues long. After removal of 5 bases from V and 5 bases from J, the junction contained 5 bases not matched to a gene. The CDR3: CASSPSGSITGELFF. The CDR3 region has the DNA TGTGCCAGCAGTCCTAGCGGGAGTATAACCGGGGAGCTGTTTTTT.

The chain uses TRBV24-1 and TRBJ2-1; 13 bases are shared with TRBD2. There are 16 residues in the CDR3. Germline loops: CDR1 KGHDR, CDR2 SFDVKD. With 3 bases clipped from V and 9 bases from J, the junction kept 7 bases outside the gene matches. CDR3: CATSDKLAGGPGEQFF. As DNA, the CDR3 is TGTGCCACCAGTGATAAACTAGCGGGAGGGCCCGGTGAGCAGTTCTTC.

V and J are TRBV21-1 and TRBJ2-6; the DNA was not compared with TRBD1, the D call given in the table. TRBV21-1 represents a pseudogene. This CDR3 comprises 16 residues. CDR3 residues: CASKGDTKTGANVLTF. CDR3 sequence (DNA): TGTGCCAGCAAGGGGGACACCAAAACTGGGGCCAACGTCCTGACTTTC.

The gene calls are TRBV28 and TRBJ1-5; TRBD1 matches 9 bases. CDR3 length: 12 residues. Per germline, CDR1 MDHEN and CDR2 SYDVKM. V trimming: 11 bases; J trimming: 7 bases; junction bases outside the gene matches: 6. The CDR3 loop reads CAARQGDQPQHF. The DNA for the CDR3 is TGTGCCGCCCGACAGGGGGACCAGCCCCAGCATTTT.

The chain is built from TRBV7-6 and TRBJ2-5; 7 nucleotides match TRBD1. The CDR3 has 22 residues. Germline loops: CDR1 SGHVS, CDR2 FNYEAQ. The V gene end was trimmed by 1 base and the J gene end by 0 bases; junction bases not matched to a gene: 23. Here the CDR3 reads CASSLGQGPQTGWFVDQETQYF. CDR3 sequence (DNA): TGTGCCAGCAGCTTAGGACAGGGTCCCCAGACCGGATGGTTCGTCGACCAAGAGACCCAGTACTTC.